These 28 T cell receptor beta chains originate from one sample sequenced in a study of blood T cell repertoires in COVID-19. Profiling relied on immunoSEQ multiplex PCR, and the TCRdb table lists in-frame clones only, not all of them. In the table there are more than 150,000 clones, 80% to 90% of which are singletons. Input material: peripheral blood. Receptors originate from a woman between 50 and 59 years old with acute or convalescent COVID-19.

Here the CDR3 DNA reads TGTGCCAGCAGTTGGCGACTAGCGGGGCACTCCTACGAGCAGTACTTC. Its translation is CASSWRLAGHSYEQYF. This rearrangement joins TRBV6-2 or TRBV6-3 to TRBJ2-7, with 11 bases aligning to TRBD2. Trimming cost V 4 bases and J 0 bases; bases outside gene matches: 5. The germline gives CDR1 MNHEY, CDR2 SVGEGT. The length of the CDR3 is 16 residues.

The chain is built from TRBV5-6 and TRBJ1-1; D remains ambiguous. The CDR3 contains 15 residues. The germline V gene has CDR1 SGHDT and CDR2 YYEEEE. Trimming took 3 bases from V and 4 from J, leaving 16 bases between them. CDR3 coding DNA: TGTGCCAGCAGCTCCCTGGACCGAGGAGGCACTGAAGCTTTCTTT. This encodes CASSSLDRGGTEAFF.

The chain has TRBV6-5 and TRBJ1-3; 11 bases align to TRBD1. V gave up 7 bases and J gave up 7 bases; unmatched junction bases: 3. This CDR3 has 13 residues. Germline loops: CDR1 MNHEY, CDR2 SVGAGI. CDR3 residues: CASTGTGGNTIYF. CDR3 sequence (DNA): TGTGCCAGCACCGGGACAGGGGGGAACACCATATATTTT.

In this sample, this clone turned up a few times. V usage is TRBV9 and J usage is TRBJ2-3, with 10 bases aligning to TRBD2. After removal of 4 bases from V and 4 bases from J, the junction contained 9 bases not matched to a gene. The CDR3 length is 16 residues. CDR1 is SGDLS and CDR2 is YYNGEE in the germline V gene. This CDR3 reads CASSLLSGRIADTQYF. The CDR3 nucleotides are TGTGCCAGCAGCTTACTTAGCGGGAGGATCGCAGATACGCAGTATTTT. Together with reference TRBV9 and TRBJ2-3, the CDR3 gives the full variable domain: DSGVTQTPKHLITATGQRVTLRCSPRSGDLSVYWYQQSLDQGLQFLIQYYNGEERAKGNILERFSAQQFPDLHSELNLSSLELGDSALYFCASSLLSGRIADTQYFGPGTRLTVL.

The rearrangement joins TRBV7-2 to TRBJ1-1, with D perhaps TRBD1 (5 bases). The CDR3 consists of 14 residues. Looked up from germline, CDR1 is SGHTA and CDR2 is FQGNSA. V lost 3 bases and J 0 bases, leaving 8 bases between the germline ends. The DNA of the CDR3 is TGTGCCAGCAGCTTGGCAGGGTTGAACACTGAAGCTTTCTTT. The encoded protein is CASSLAGLNTEAFF.

The chain recombines TRBV27 with TRBJ1-2; D perhaps matches TRBD1 (5 bases). Trimming left V 1 base short and J 8 bases short, with 17 bases between. The CDR3 is 15 residues long. CDR1 and CDR2 from the germline V gene are MNHEY and SMNVEV (reference sequence). The chain's CDR3 is CASSLWGGTGKGYTF. The DNA for the CDR3 is TGTGCCAGCAGTTTATGGGGGGGAACGGGTAAGGGCTACACCTTC.

The chain recombines TRBV6-2 or TRBV6-3 with TRBJ1-5; D unclear. Trimming took off 5 bases at V and 15 bases at J, with 14 bases between the two ends. This CDR3 region has 11 residues. Germline CDR1 reads MNHEY; CDR2 reads SVGEGT. DNA of the CDR3: TGTGCCAGCAGTACGGGGAGTAGTGGGCATTTT. Protein sequence: CASSTGSSGHF.

This clone showed up just once. The chain couples TRBV6-2 or TRBV6-3 to TRBJ2-6, with D possibly being TRBD1 (7 bases). The CDR3 length is 19 residues. V lost 0 bases to trimming and J lost 2 bases, with 17 bases between them. Germline V gene data show CDR1 as MNHEY and CDR2 as SVGEGT. In nucleotides, the CDR3 is TGTGCCAGCAGTTACTCGATTGCAGGGGGGATTGCTGGGGCCAACGTCCTGACTTTC. This encodes CASSYSIAGGIAGANVLTF.

The CDR3 is CASSSPSGALSYNEQFF. In DNA form, the CDR3 reads TGCGCCAGCAGTTCCCCCAGCGGAGCCCTCTCCTACAATGAGCAGTTCTTC. This chain uses TRBV5-1 with TRBJ2-1, with D perhaps TRBD2 (5 bases). Germline loops: CDR1 SGHRS, CDR2 YFSETQ. V dropped 5 bases and J dropped 0 bases, with 18 bases sitting between them. The CDR3 contains 17 residues.

The V and J genes are TRBV19 and TRBJ2-1; 7 nucleotides agree with TRBD2. With V trimmed by 6 bases and J by 8 bases, 13 bases remained unmatched. The germline gives CDR1 LNHDA, CDR2 SQIVND (reference sequence). The CDR3 extends over 15 amino acids. The CDR3 nucleotides read TGTGCCAGTAGCCCACTGGGACTACCTTCGGATGAGCAGTTCTTC. Amino acids: CASSPLGLPSDEQFF.

The chain has TRBV5-1 and TRBJ2-5; TRBD2 agrees at 7 bases. V lost 6 bases, J lost 5 bases, and 16 bases stayed unmatched. CDR3 size: 16 residues. CDR1 SGHRS and CDR2 YFSETQ come from the germline V gene. As DNA, the CDR3 is TGCGCCAGCACCTATCTAGGGACTAACTCGGGGGAGACCCAGTACTTC. This sequence encodes CASTYLGTNSGETQYF.

This chain uses TRBV7-2 with TRBJ2-3; TRBD2 agrees at 7 bases. Germline V gene sequence: CDR1 SGHTA, CDR2 FQGNSA. After removal of 5 bases from V and 1 base from J, the junction contained 6 bases not matched to a gene. This CDR3 region has 15 residues. This chain's CDR3 is CASSTGLVGTDTQYF. As DNA, the CDR3 is TGTGCCAGCAGCACCGGACTAGTGGGCACAGATACGCAGTATTTT.

The V call is TRBV7-2, the J call TRBJ1-5, with D hard to call. Between the trimmed V and J ends, which lost 1 base and 0 bases, there was a span of 10 bases. Germline V gene data show CDR1 as SGHTA and CDR2 as FQGNSA. CDR3 length: 16 amino acids. The CDR3 DNA reads as TGTGCCAGCAGCTTAGTTGGAGGAGATAGCAATCAGCCCCAGCATTTT. This sequence encodes CASSLVGGDSNQPQHF.

V and J are TRBV5-1 and TRBJ1-1; 10 bases agree with TRBD1. V lost 4 bases and J lost 3; bases outside the gene matches: 0. The V gene's germline CDR1 is SGHRS and CDR2 YFSETQ. The CDR3 covers 13 residues. The CDR3 bases are TGCGCCAGCAGCGGGACAGGGGACACTGAAGCTTTCTTT. Translation: CASSGTGDTEAFF.

The rearrangement joins TRBV5-1 to TRBJ2-7; 11 bases agree with TRBD2. V trimming: 0 bases; J trimming: 3 bases; junction bases outside the gene matches: 2. The V gene's germline CDR1 is SGHRS and CDR2 YFSETQ. The CDR3 covers 15 residues. The CDR3 loop is CASSLVAGGNYEQYF. The CDR3 coding sequence is TGCGCCAGCAGCTTGGTAGCGGGGGGGAACTACGAGCAGTACTTC.

V and J are TRBV18 and TRBJ2-1; 8 nucleotides match TRBD2. The CDR3 is made up of 15 amino acids. CDR1 and CDR2 (germline): KGHSH, LQKENI. Germline trimming cut 3 bases from V and 1 base from J; bases unmatched to any gene: 2. The CDR3 sequence is CASSPGGGSYNEQFF. DNA of the CDR3: TGTGCCAGCTCACCCGGGGGGGGGTCCTACAATGAGCAGTTCTTC.

This chain uses TRBV4-3 with TRBJ1-4, with 9 bases identical to TRBD1. Germline trimming cut 4 bases from V and 4 bases from J; bases unmatched to any gene: 4. This CDR3 contains 15 residues. The V gene's germline CDR1 is LGHNA and CDR2 YSLEER. The CDR3 sequence: CASSRGGQGNEKLFF. The CDR3 DNA is TGCGCCAGCAGCCGGGGGGGACAGGGTAATGAAAAACTGTTTTTT.

The genes are TRBV7-2 and TRBJ2-7, with a possible D match to TRBD1 (5 bases). From germline, CDR1 is SGHTA and CDR2 FQGNSA. V lost 6 bases to trimming and J lost 1 base, with 10 bases between them. The CDR3 covers 13 residues. The DNA for the CDR3 is TGTGCCAGCAGGCAAGACAGTTCCTACGAGCAGTACTTC. Its translation is CASRQDSSYEQYF.

The CDR3 DNA follows: TGCAGCGTTACTTCGGGTCTCTCCTACGAGCAGTACTTC. Translating gives CSVTSGLSYEQYF. J is TRBJ2-7 and V is TRBV29-1; D unresolved. The CDR3 covers 13 residues. Germline-derived CDR1 and CDR2 are SQVTM and ANQGSEA. V lost 5 bases and J 0 bases, leaving 11 bases between the germline ends.

The chain has TRBV4-2 and TRBJ1-2; D is possibly TRBD1 (5 bases). This CDR3 has 14 amino acids. Trimming took off 1 base at V and 8 bases at J, with 14 bases between the two ends. Germline assignment: CDR1 LGHNA and CDR2 YNFKEQ. CDR3 in DNA: TGTGCCAGCAGCCAAGCAGTACGGGGGGACGGCTACACCTTC. Translated: CASSQAVRGDGYTF.

In the case of this clone: At one of its ends the junction is not consistent with the germline gene, which may arise from a read error. The CDR3 nucleotides are TGTGCCAGCAGCCCAAACACCGGGAGCTCTGTGAGCTTC. Translated: CASSPNTGSSVSF. V and J are TRBV7-3 and TRBJ2-7; D might be TRBD2 (6 bases). This CDR3 has 13 amino acids. Germline V gene sequence: CDR1 SGHTA, CDR2 FQGTGA.

The DNA for the CDR3 is TGTGCCAGCTCACCATCCGTCGTCTCCGGACTCAGCTCTGGAAACACCATATATTTT. It encodes CASSPSVVSGLSSGNTIYF. V and J are TRBV18 and TRBJ1-3; D is ambiguous. Germline-derived CDR1 and CDR2 are KGHSH and LQKENI. The CDR3 contains 19 residues. V lost 2 bases, J lost 0 bases, and 20 bases lay in between.

This chain joins TRBV5-5 and TRBJ2-5, with 7 bases identical to TRBD1. Germline lookup yields CDR1 SGHKS and CDR2 YYEKEE (reference sequence). The V and J ends lost 4 bases and 5 bases, in that order; junction bases with no gene match: 14. The CDR3 totals 16 residues. The CDR3 DNA is TGTGCCAGCAGCCGACGGACAGGACGGGGATTGGAGACCCAGTACTTC. This gives the protein CASSRRTGRGLETQYF.

This chain joins TRBV6-5 and TRBJ2-1; possible D gene TRBD1, 6 bases. CDR1 and CDR2 (germline): MNHEY, SVGAGI. This CDR3 has 14 amino acids. Trimming pared 8 bases from V and 5 bases from J, leaving 16 bases between. The CDR3 DNA reads as TGTGCCAGCGCCCTCAGGGGACCGAACAATGAGCAGTTCTTC. It codes for CASALRGPNNEQFF.

The chain joins TRBV7-9 to TRBJ2-2; TRBD1 is a possible D gene (5 bases). Germline lookup yields CDR1 SEHNR and CDR2 FQNEAQ (reference sequence). The V and J ends lost 1 base and 1 base respectively, with 16 bases between them. This CDR3 contains 18 residues. CDR3 in amino acids: CASSLVPDRFLNTGELFF. CDR3 DNA: TGTGCCAGCAGCTTAGTTCCTGACAGATTCTTGAACACCGGGGAGCTGTTTTTT.

The chain joins TRBV3-1 (or the pseudogene TRBV3-2) to TRBJ1-4, with 7 positions matching TRBD1. V dropped 4 bases and J dropped 5; count of bases not matched to a gene: 7. This CDR3 contains 15 residues. From germline, CDR1 is LGHDT and CDR2 YNNKEL (reference sequence). The CDR3 DNA sequence: TGTGCCAGCAGCCGACGACAGGGCCGGAATGAAAAACTGTTTTTT. Encoded protein: CASSRRQGRNEKLFF.

The DNA of the CDR3 is TGCAGCGTTGGTGCGGGATACACCGGGGAGCTGTTTTTT. Residues: CSVGAGYTGELFF. The chain links TRBV29-1 to TRBJ2-2; maybe TRBD2 (6 bases). Germline CDR1 SQVTM, CDR2 ANQGSEA. Between the trimmed V and J ends, which lost 4 bases and 3 bases, there was a span of 9 bases. The CDR3 covers 13 residues.

The rearrangement uses TRBV7-2 and TRBJ1-1, with TRBD1 identical over 8 bases. CDR1 is SGHTA, CDR2 FQGNSA, per germline. V shed 0 bases, J shed 10 bases, and the junction held 10 bases outside the gene matches. CDR3 length: 15 amino acids. The CDR3 coding sequence is TGTGCCAGCAGCTTAGCTTGGTCTGGACAGGGTGTAGCTTTCTTT. Amino acid sequence: CASSLAWSGQGVAFF.